The next 31 T cell receptor beta chains were all read from a single sample in a study of T cell clonality in common variable immunodeficiency. Here immunoSEQ multiplex PCR was the method, and the copy in TCRdb shows in-frame clones only, minus some. The repertoire consists of some 43,000 clones, none detected only once. The sequenced material came from peripheral blood mononuclear cells. Receptors were obtained from a person between 18 and 69 years old in good health.

This clone occurred many times. The read ends 3 residues before the CDR3 terminus; that terminus is restored from the germline J gene. The V gene is TRBV12-5, the J gene TRBJ1-5; weak D call: TRBD1 (5 bases). Germline CDR1 reads LGHNT; CDR2 reads FRNRAP. The CDR3 has 15 amino acids. The V end lost 1 base, the J end lost 3 bases, and 10 bases lay between the germline ends. Partial CDR3 DNA: TGTGCTAGTGGTTTGGACGGGACTTACAATCAGCCC. This gives the protein CASGLDGTYNQP. In full, the CDR3 is CASGLDGTYNQPQHF.

This clone was seen repeatedly, ten times or more. The CDR3 end is not reached by the read, which stops 3 residues before it; the germline J gene fills it in. V usage is TRBV14 and J usage is TRBJ1-1; 7 nucleotides align to TRBD1. Germline CDR1 reads SGHDN; CDR2 reads FVKESK. V lost 4 bases and J lost 2; bases outside the gene matches: 4. This CDR3 spans 14 amino acids. CDR3: CASSPGTANTEAFF. CDR3 bases read: TGTGCCAGCAGCCCCGGGACAGCTAACACTGAA.

At least ten counts were recorded for this clone. The read is 3 residues too short to cover the CDR3 end, so that end is filled in from the germline J gene. The chain has TRBV30 and TRBJ2-5; D is unclear. Germline CDR1 and CDR2: GTSNPN and SVGIG (reference sequence). This CDR3 contains 12 residues. Trimming took off 4 bases at V and 5 bases at J, with 11 bases between the two ends. CDR3 region: CAWNGLEETQYF. CDR3 DNA, as far as it was read: TGTGCCTGGAACGGGTTAGAGGAGACC.

This clone was detected many times. The CDR3 is cut off 3 residues early in the read; its end comes from the germline J gene. The chain combines TRBV5-6 with TRBJ2-5; 10 nucleotides agree with TRBD1. This CDR3 is 15 amino acids long. CDR1 SGHDT and CDR2 YYEEEE come from the germline V gene. The V segment lost 4 bases and the J segment 3 bases; nucleotides outside the gene matches: 6. Here the CDR3 reads CASSGPGQGEETQYF. The part of the CDR3 DNA that was read is TGTGCCAGCAGCGGCCCAGGACAGGGGGAAGAGACC. Using reference TRBV5-6 and TRBJ2-5 for the parts outside the CDR3, the full variable domain is DAGVTQSPTHLIKTRGQQVTLRCSPKSGHDTVSWYQQALGQGPQFIFQYYEEEERQRGNFPDRFSGHQFPNYSSELNVNALLLGDSALYLCASSGPGQGEETQYFGPGTRLLVL.

Ten or more counts support this clone. The CDR3 is CSATSGRGGHGYTF. CDR3 DNA (partial): TGCAGTGCTACCTCAGGGAGAGGGGGCCATGGC. The V and J genes are TRBV20-1 and TRBJ1-2; 7 bases are shared with TRBD1. Sequencing ends 3 residues short of the CDR3 end; the germline J gene provides the rest. The V gene's germline CDR1 is DFQATT and CDR2 SNEGSKA (reference sequence). V dropped 4 bases and J dropped 6; count of bases not matched to a gene: 11. The CDR3 contains 14 residues.

At least ten counts were recorded for this clone. Sequencing ends 3 residues short of the CDR3 end; the germline J gene provides the rest. This chain uses TRBV20-1 with TRBJ2-7; 10 bases are shared with TRBD1. CDR1 is DFQATT and CDR2 is SNEGSKA in the germline V gene (reference sequence). V lost 6 bases, J lost 3 bases, and 11 bases stayed unmatched. The CDR3 runs 15 residues. CDR3 DNA (partial): TGCAGTGCCATCGGGGACAGGGGAGAGTTCTACGAG. This gives the protein CSAIGDRGEFYE. The full CDR3 protein is CSAIGDRGEFYEQYF.

This clone was seen many times. Read coverage stops 3 residues before the CDR3 terminus; the germline J gene supplies the remainder. V usage is TRBV30 and J usage is TRBJ2-3; a possible D gene is TRBD2 (5 bases). The V end was cut by 0 bases, the J end by 4 bases, with 11 bases between. CDR3 length: 14 residues. Looked up from germline, CDR1 is GTSNPN and CDR2 is SVGIG (reference sequence). CDR3 DNA (partial): TGTGCCTGGAGTGTACAAGCGGTCGCAGATACG. Encoded protein: CAWSVQAVADT. The full CDR3 protein reads CAWSVQAVADTQYF.

The sample holds many counts of this clone. The read falls 3 residues short of the CDR3 end, and the missing part is taken from the germline J gene. The chain is built from TRBV5-6 and TRBJ2-5; D is unclear. Germline values: CDR1 SGHDT, CDR2 YYEEEE. The ends were cut back, 0 bases at V and 1 base at J, with 4 bases in the middle. The CDR3 loop spans 13 amino acids. CDR3 amino acids: CASSLGRQETQYF. The CDR3 bases that were read are TGTGCCAGCAGCTTGGGTCGCCAAGAGACC. Supplemented by reference TRBV5-6 and TRBJ2-5, the full variable domain reads DAGVTQSPTHLIKTRGQQVTLRCSPKSGHDTVSWYQQALGQGPQFIFQYYEEEERQRGNFPDRFSGHQFPNYSSELNVNALLLGDSALYLCASSLGRQETQYFGPGTRLLVL.

This clone was observed at least ten times. Read sequence stops 3 residues before the CDR3 end, and the germline J gene provides the missing end. V gene TRBV4-1 combines with J gene TRBJ2-3, with TRBD2 matching over 7 bases. From germline, CDR1 is MGHRA and CDR2 YSYEKL. Trimming at V came to 0 bases and at J to 4 bases, leaving 4 bases not matched to a gene. This CDR3 has 15 amino acids. The chain's CDR3 is CASSQDLAGADTQYF. The CDR3 bases that were read are TGCGCCAGCAGCCAAGATTTGGCGGGAGCAGATACG.

This clone came up a few times. The read stops 3 residues short of the end of the CDR3; the missing end is completed from the germline J gene. The genes are TRBV19 and TRBJ1-5; D is uncertain. This CDR3 is built from 13 residues. Trimming stripped 6 bases from V and 4 bases from J, with 10 bases between. CDR1 is LNHDA and CDR2 is SQIVND in the germline V gene (reference sequence). The DNA read from the CDR3 is TGTGCCAGTAGCGGACGGGGTAATCAGCCC. It codes for CASSGRGNQP. The CDR3 as a whole reads CASSGRGNQPQHF.

This clone was recorded many times. The CDR3 extends 3 residues past the end of the read, so its final part is completed from the germline J gene. The chain couples TRBV5-1 to TRBJ1-4; 8 positions match TRBD1. The CDR3 runs to 15 residues. Germline V lookup: CDR1 SGHRS, CDR2 YFSETQ. Trimming removed 4 bases from V and 5 bases from J; junction bases left unmatched: 7. CDR3 DNA, as far as it was read: TGCGCCAGCAGCAAGCTACAGGGGGAAAATGAAAAA. Encoded protein: CASSKLQGENEK. The complete CDR3 sequence is CASSKLQGENEKLFF.

The sample holds many counts of this clone. Read data end 3 residues before the CDR3 end; the end is taken from the germline J gene. The J gene is TRBJ2-1, the V gene TRBV30; D might be TRBD2 (6 bases). The V end lost 3 bases, the J end lost 7 bases, and 22 bases lay between the germline ends. The CDR3 spans 16 residues. CDR1 and CDR2 from the germline V gene are GTSNPN and SVGIG (reference sequence). CDR3 DNA, as far as it was read: TGTGCCTGGAGCGGCCCCCTGGGGGGAGCGCAAAATGAG. Protein sequence: CAWSGPLGGAQNE. The entire CDR3 protein is CAWSGPLGGAQNEQFF.

About this clone: One end of the junction does not line up with germline, which may come from a read error. Read sequence stops 3 residues before the CDR3 end, and the germline J gene provides the missing end. V usage is TRBV20-1 and J usage is TRBJ1-1; D gene uncertain. The CDR3 contains 12 residues. Germline CDR1 reads DFQATT; CDR2 reads SNEGSKA (reference sequence). Partial CDR3 DNA: TGCAGTGCACCGACTGGAAACACTGGA. Amino acid sequence: CSAPTGNTG. The CDR3, in full, reads CSAPTGNTGAFF.

This clone showed up many times. Coverage ceases 3 residues before the CDR3 finishes, and the germline J gene fills in the end. The chain combines TRBV7-2 with TRBJ1-6; D gene ambiguous. The germline V and J ends were trimmed by 5 bases and 5 bases, with 4 bases remaining between them. Germline-derived CDR1 and CDR2 are SGHTA and FQGNSA. The CDR3 spans 12 residues. The CDR3 bases that were read are TGTGCCAGCAGCCCCGATAATTCACCC. It yields the protein CASSPDNSP. The entire CDR3 protein reads CASSPDNSPLHF.

This clone was detected many times. The CDR3 end is not reached by the read, which stops 3 residues before it; the germline J gene fills it in. The chain joins TRBV20-1 to TRBJ2-7, with 10 bases aligning to TRBD2. Unmatched junction bases numbered 5, after V lost 6 bases and J lost 3 bases. The germline gives CDR1 DFQATT, CDR2 SNEGSKA (reference sequence). There are 13 residues in the CDR3. The sequenced CDR3 bases are TGCAGTGCCAGGGGACTAGCGAGCTACGAG. Translation: CSARGLASYE. The whole CDR3 protein reads CSARGLASYEQYF.

This clone was detected many times. The read comes to an end 3 residues before the CDR3 does, leaving the germline J gene to fill in the end. The chain uses TRBV7-9 and TRBJ2-3; a weak D match, TRBD1 (5 bases). V dropped 1 base and J dropped 6 bases, with 11 bases sitting between them. Germline V gene data show CDR1 as SEHNR and CDR2 as FQNEAQ (reference sequence). This CDR3 is built from 14 residues. The CDR3 bases that were read are TGTGCCAGCAGCTTAGGGGGCTATACGGATACG. It codes for CASSLGGYTDT. The entire CDR3 protein reads CASSLGGYTDTQYF.

Many counts were recorded for this clone. The observed sequence ends 3 residues before the CDR3 terminus, with the missing tail filled in from the germline J gene. The chain carries TRBV30 and TRBJ1-5, with 9 bases lining up with TRBD1. CDR1 is GTSNPN and CDR2 is SVGIG in the germline V gene (reference sequence). The CDR3 has 13 residues. Incomplete CDR3 DNA: TGTGCATACTCCGAACAGGGGGCACAGCCC. Protein sequence: CAYSEQGAQP. Given in full, the CDR3 is CAYSEQGAQPQHF. Combining the CDR3 with reference TRBV30 and TRBJ1-5 gives the whole variable domain SQTIHQWPATLVQPVGSPLSLECTVEGTSNPNLYWYRQAAGRGLQLLFYSVGIGQISSEVPQNLSASRPQDRQFILSSKKLLLSDSGFYLCAYSEQGAQPQHFGDGTRLSIL.

This clone was seen many times. Read data end 3 residues before the CDR3 end; the end is taken from the germline J gene. The chain couples TRBV5-1 to TRBJ2-1, with TRBD2 matching over 13 bases. CDR1 is SGHRS and CDR2 is YFSETQ in the germline V gene. The CDR3 contains 17 residues. Losses at the gene ends were 2 bases for V and 1 base for J; bases not matched to a gene: 3. The covered CDR3 bases are TGCGCCAGCAGCTTAGGGACTAGCGGGGTGTCCTACAATGAG. Translation: CASSLGTSGVSYNE. The full CDR3 reads CASSLGTSGVSYNEQFF.

A note on this clone: A much larger clone is a single base away; this may be a read error. The CDR3 end is not reached by the read, which stops 3 residues before it; the germline J gene fills it in. This chain joins TRBV20-1 and TRBJ2-3; D gene ambiguous. CDR3 length equals 11 residues. Per germline, CDR1 DFQATT and CDR2 SNEGSKA (reference sequence). The CDR3 sequence is CGYPVGHTQYF. The sequenced CDR3 bases are TGCGGCTACCCGGTGGGCCATACG.

This clone was counted at least ten times. CDR3 DNA (partial): TGTGCCTGGAGTAACCTAGGACAGGGGGCGAACGAG. It translates to CAWSNLGQGANE. The whole CDR3 region reads CAWSNLGQGANEQYF. This chain connects TRBV30 to TRBJ2-7, with TRBD1 identical over 11 bases. The read gets to within 3 residues of the CDR3 end, and the germline J gene fills in the rest. CDR3 length: 15 residues. The V gene end was trimmed by 2 bases and the J gene end by 5 bases; junction bases not matched to a gene: 8. Germline loops: CDR1 GTSNPN, CDR2 SVGIG (reference sequence).

As concerns this clone: The read ends 3 residues shy of where the CDR3 ends; the end is completed using the germline J gene. V gene TRBV2 combines with J gene TRBJ2-5, with 13 bases lining up with TRBD2. Germline V gene sequence: CDR1 SNHLY, CDR2 FYNNEI. CDR3 length: 17 amino acids. J lost 0 bases, V lost 5 bases, and 6 bases had no gene match. The part of the CDR3 DNA that was read is TGTGCCAGCAGTTCGGGACTAGCGGGGAGGTACCAAGAGACC. Residues: CASSSGLAGRYQET. The CDR3 in its entirety is CASSSGLAGRYQETQYF.

This clone was picked up many times. The read ends 3 residues shy of where the CDR3 ends; the end is completed using the germline J gene. The chain links TRBV30 to TRBJ1-6; 8 bases are shared with TRBD1. J was trimmed by 5 bases and V by 0 bases; bases with no gene match: 6. This CDR3 is built from 16 residues. CDR1 GTSNPN and CDR2 SVGIG come from the germline V gene (reference sequence). The sequenced CDR3 bases are TGTGCCTGGAGTGTAAGACAGGGGACGAATAATTCACCC. Its translation: CAWSVRQGTNNSP. The CDR3, in full, reads CAWSVRQGTNNSPLHF.

This clone came up many times. Sequencing ends 3 residues short of the CDR3 end; the germline J gene provides the rest. The chain uses TRBV5-1 and TRBJ2-1, with 10 bases aligning to TRBD1. Per the germline V gene, CDR1 is SGHRS and CDR2 is YFSETQ. The J segment lost 9 bases and the V segment lost 5 bases, leaving 8 bases of the junction unmatched. The CDR3 consists of 14 residues. The CDR3 spells CASRGDRGVGEQFF. The sequenced part of the CDR3 DNA is TGCGCCAGCAGGGGGGACAGGGGAGTCGGTGAG. Together with reference TRBV5-1 and TRBJ2-1, the CDR3 gives the full variable domain: KAGVTQTPRYLIKTRGQQVTLSCSPISGHRSVSWYQQTPGQGLQFLFEYFSETQRNKGNFPGRFSGRQFSNSRSEMNVSTLELGDSALYLCASRGDRGVGEQFFGPGTRLTVL.

In this sample, this clone turned up many times. The read gets to within 3 residues of the CDR3 end, and the germline J gene fills in the rest. The chain has TRBV18 and TRBJ2-5; the match to TRBD2 covers 7 bases. This CDR3 region has 17 residues. Germline lookup yields CDR1 KGHSH and CDR2 LQKENI. J gave up 2 bases and V 2 bases, and 11 bases lay outside the gene matches. CDR3 sequence: CASSPVGGNAWQETQYF. The DNA read from the CDR3 is TGTGCCAGCTCACCAGTGGGGGGGAATGCATGGCAAGAGACC.

This clone has at least ten counts. The observed sequence ends 3 residues before the CDR3 terminus, with the missing tail filled in from the germline J gene. The rearrangement joins TRBV5-1 to TRBJ1-1, with D perhaps TRBD1 (6 bases). This CDR3 has 13 amino acids. The germline V gene encodes CDR1 SGHRS and CDR2 YFSETQ. Deletions cut 3 bases from V and 6 bases from J, with 12 bases between. CDR3 DNA, as far as it was read: TGCGCCAGCAGCTCCACAGGGTTGGCTGAA. Encoded protein: CASSSTGLAE. The entire CDR3 reads CASSSTGLAEAFF.

In its sample, this clone was seen a few times. The read ends 3 residues shy of where the CDR3 ends; the end is completed using the germline J gene. J is TRBJ2-1 and V is TRBV5-4, with 13 nucleotides matching TRBD2. Germline CDR1 is SGHNT and CDR2 is YYREEE (reference sequence). The CDR3 covers 15 residues. Trimming at V came to 1 base and at J to 5 bases, leaving 0 bases not matched to a gene. CDR3: CASSLTSGRDNEQFF. CDR3 DNA, as far as it was read: TGTGCCAGCAGCTTGACTAGCGGGAGGGACAATGAG.

In its sample, this clone was seen many times. The CDR3 goes on 3 residues after the read ends, and that part is filled in from the germline J gene. The chain carries TRBV13 and TRBJ2-3; D possibly corresponds to TRBD2 (5 bases). V dropped 5 bases and J dropped 1 base, with 7 bases sitting between them. Germline lookup yields CDR1 PRHDT and CDR2 FYEKMQ (reference sequence). The CDR3 contains 13 residues. Incomplete CDR3 DNA: TGTGCCAGCAGCATCGGGGGCACAGATACG. Amino acid sequence: CASSIGGTDT. The CDR3 in its entirety is CASSIGGTDTQYF. The variable domain in full, completed from reference TRBV13 and TRBJ2-3, reads AAGVIQSPRHLIKEKRETATLKCYPIPRHDTVYWYQQGPGQDPQFLISFYEKMQSDKGSIPDRFSAQQFSDYHSELNMSSLELGDSALYFCASSIGGTDTQYFGPGTRLTVL.

This clone has a count of ten or more. The CDR3 extends 3 residues past the end of the read, so its final part is completed from the germline J gene. The chain carries TRBV7-6 and TRBJ2-5, with 7 bases that match TRBD2. Germline values: CDR1 SGHVS, CDR2 FNYEAQ. Trimming removed 5 bases from V and 4 bases from J; junction bases left unmatched: 7. The CDR3 runs to 14 residues. CDR3 residues: CASSRDYPGETQYF. The covered CDR3 bases are TGTGCCAGCAGCCGGGACTATCCGGGAGAGACC.

Ten or more counts support this clone. The CDR3 end falls 3 residues outside the read, so it is completed with the germline J gene. The rearrangement uses TRBV14 and TRBJ1-6, with D hard to call. This CDR3 has 14 residues. The V end lost 6 bases, the J end lost 10 bases, and 16 bases lay between the germline ends. Germline V gene lookup returns CDR1 SGHDN and CDR2 FVKESK. This CDR3 is CASSGLAYRSPLHF. CDR3 bases read: TGTGCCAGCAGTGGACTGGCCTATAGGTCACCC.

At least ten counts were recorded for this clone. The CDR3 is cut off 3 residues early in the read; its end comes from the germline J gene. The chain has TRBV30 and TRBJ2-1, with TRBD2 identical over 8 bases. The CDR3 loop spans 15 amino acids. V shed 0 bases and J 4 bases; nucleotides not matched to a gene: 5. Germline V gene sequence: CDR1 GTSNPN, CDR2 SVGIG (reference sequence). CDR3 amino acids: CAWSVRGGRYNEQFF. The part of the CDR3 DNA that was read is TGTGCCTGGAGTGTACGGGGGGGGAGATACAATGAG.

This clone was observed at least ten times. CDR3 sequence reads: CSVGRDNLNTEAFF. The part of the CDR3 DNA that was read is TGCAGCGTTGGACGGGACAACCTGAACACTGAA. The rearrangement joins TRBV29-1 to TRBJ1-1; a possible D gene is TRBD1 (6 bases). Read sequence stops 3 residues before the CDR3 end, and the germline J gene provides the missing end. There are 14 residues in the CDR3. The V end lost 4 bases, the J end lost 0 bases, and 12 bases lay between the germline ends. Looked up from germline, CDR1 is SQVTM and CDR2 is ANQGSEA. Drawing the rest from reference TRBV29-1 and TRBJ1-1, the complete variable domain is SAVISQKPSRDICQRGTSLTIQCQVDSQVTMMFWYRQQPGQSLTLIATANQGSEATYESGFVIDKFPISRPNLTFSTLTVSNMSPEDSSIYLCSVGRDNLNTEAFFGQGTRLTVV.